This T cell receptor (beta chain) was retrieved from a study of CXCR3-negative and CXCR3-positive naive CD8 T cells (dated by TCRdb to between 2017 and 2020). About the investigation overall: In total, about 140 million TRB reads were obtained, or roughly 1.5 +/- 0.3 million reads per library. Naive subsets from about five donors and memory cells from 3 donors were included in the TRBV-TRBJ cluster analysis. Diversity and physicochemical repertoire analyses covered 11 donors pooled from two independent experiments.

The sequencer listed for this sample is NextSeq 550. The Human TCR Profiling Kit (MiLaboratory) was used to make UMI-labeled 5' RACE TRB cDNA libraries. cDNA synthesis used the entire amount of extracted RNA, and PCR amplification then used the entire amount of cDNA produced. Libraries were prepared in parallel using an identical number of PCR cycles. The source study handled its data this way. With a requirement of at least two reads per UMI, MIGEC and MiXCR extracted about 49,000 +/- 11,000 unique UMI-labeled TRB cDNA molecules per library. On average, approximately 40,000 +/- 10,000 functional in-frame TRB CDR3 nucleotide clonotypes lacking stop codons were found per library. After each sample was downsampled to 5000 UMI-labeled TRB molecules, VDJtools was used to calculate diversity metrics such as normalized Shannon-Wiener and Chao1. For the central five CDR3 residues, VDJtools calculated physicochemical properties weighted by clonotype size, namely interaction energy, strength, volume and Kidera factor 4. Based on TCRdb reprocessing of the reads, there is one entry per CDR3 protein sequence, and DNA is missing. TCRdb's processing, not the study's, gives the V and J calls here. The sample's own table lists some 68,000 distinct CDR3 sequences. Together, the top ten hold around 4.9% of the sample.

CDR1 and CDR2, per the germline V gene (reference sequence), are SEHNR and FQNEAQ. The CDR3 runs 14 amino acids, cysteine and phenylalanine included. No DNA accompanies this entry. What the study reported, not specific to this receptor: TRB CDR3s from CXCR3-positive naive cells showed higher hydrophobicity (lower Kidera factor 4), lower energy, and higher strength and volume indices than CXCR3-negative naive cells. Surface CD5, linked to self-reactivity in mice, was comparable between naive subsets; TCR interaction strength was therefore also inferred from TRB CDR3 physicochemical properties. Freshly isolated PBMCs were used for most assays because CXCR3 expression went down partially after cryopreservation. Similar TRBV-TRBJ usage was shown by naive CXCR3-negative and CXCR3-positive cells from the same donor, whereas distinct patterns were shown by memory cells. Both naive subsets had comparably high repertoire diversity, while memory CD8+ T cells had much lower repertoire diversity.

Each CD8+ T cell subset was flow-sorted in triplicate, and 300,000 or so cells per subset were placed directly into RLT lysis buffer. To keep memory contaminants out, a stringent definition of naive CD8+ T cells was applied: CD45RO-CCR7+CD27+CD95-. Peripheral blood mononuclear cells were isolated from buffy coats by standard density gradient centrifugation. A FACSAria III was used to flow-sort naive CD8+ T cells into CXCR3-negative and CXCR3-positive populations. Total RNA was extracted from sorted cells with an RNeasy Mini Kit. On this clonotype: Its antigen is still unknown.

The sample comprised naive CXCR3+ CD8+ T cells from blood. According to the study, the label for this sample's cell subset or site signals: CD45RO-CCR7+CD27+CD95- naive CD8+ T cells expressing CXCR3 (TNR3+). The sequence was obtained from a human donor in good health. Some clones in this sample may be carry-over from other donors' samples. The chain couples TRBV7-9 to TRBJ2-7. The CDR3 is CASSPRESSYEQYF.